The entry below describes one T cell receptor beta chain. This sample stems from a study of blood T cell repertoires in COVID-19. On the study more broadly: T cells, B-cell-depleted T cells, or PBMCs supplied cDNA or gDNA.

Germline assignment: CDR1 LNHDA and CDR2 SQIVND (reference sequence). CDR3 size: 15 residues. The germline V and J ends were trimmed by 1 base and 5 bases, with 12 bases remaining between them. Sequencing used immunoSEQ multiplex PCR; TCRdb keeps in-frame clones, though not all of them. Of approximately 210,000 clones in the sample, 70% to 90% were seen once. The source material was peripheral blood. The V call is TRBV19, the J call TRBJ2-1, with D possibly matching TRBD2 (6 bases). This clonotype was sampled from a man between 50 and 59 years old with COVID-19, enrolled during active disease. The CDR3 DNA is TGTGCCAGTAGTATAGGAGGCGGGAATCACAATGAGCAGTTCTTC. It translates to CASSIGGGNHNEQFF.